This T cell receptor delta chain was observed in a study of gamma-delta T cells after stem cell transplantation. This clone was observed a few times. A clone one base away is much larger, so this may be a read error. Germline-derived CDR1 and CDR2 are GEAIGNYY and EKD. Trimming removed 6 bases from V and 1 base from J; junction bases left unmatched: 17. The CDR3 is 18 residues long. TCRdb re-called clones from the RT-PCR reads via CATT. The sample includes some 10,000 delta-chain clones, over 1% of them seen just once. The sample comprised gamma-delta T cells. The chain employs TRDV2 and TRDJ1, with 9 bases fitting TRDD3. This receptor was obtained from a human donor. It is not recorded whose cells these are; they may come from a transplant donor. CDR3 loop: CACFPLGGYPYCTDKLIF. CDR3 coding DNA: TGTGCCTGTTTTCCGCTCGGGGGATACCCTTACTGCACCGATAAACTCATCTTT.